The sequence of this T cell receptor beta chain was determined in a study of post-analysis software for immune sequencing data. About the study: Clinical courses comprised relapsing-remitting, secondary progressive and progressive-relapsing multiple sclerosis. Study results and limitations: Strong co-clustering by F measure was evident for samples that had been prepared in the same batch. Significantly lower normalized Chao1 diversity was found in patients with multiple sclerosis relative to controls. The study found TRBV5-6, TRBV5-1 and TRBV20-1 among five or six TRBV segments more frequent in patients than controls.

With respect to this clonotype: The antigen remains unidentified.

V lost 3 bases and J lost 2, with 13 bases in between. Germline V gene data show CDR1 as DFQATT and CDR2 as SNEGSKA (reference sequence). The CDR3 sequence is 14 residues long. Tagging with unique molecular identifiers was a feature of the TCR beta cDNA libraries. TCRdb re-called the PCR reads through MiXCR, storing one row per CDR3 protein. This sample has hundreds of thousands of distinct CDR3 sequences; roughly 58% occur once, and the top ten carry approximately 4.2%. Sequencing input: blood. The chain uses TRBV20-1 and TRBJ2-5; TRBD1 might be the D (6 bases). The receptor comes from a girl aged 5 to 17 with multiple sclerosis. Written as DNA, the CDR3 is TGCAGTGCTAGTACCCGGACAGCTCAAGAGACCCAGTACTTC. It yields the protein CSASTRTAQETQYF.